The subject of this entry is one T cell receptor beta chain. Its antigen remains unidentified. Researchers built TCR beta libraries using quantitative 5'-RACE with molecular barcodes. TCRdb analysed the 5' RACE reads with MiXCR anew, one entry per CDR3 protein. Altogether 700,000 to 1,000,000 distinct CDR3 sequences are present, 10% to 15% being singletons, with the ten largest covering 0.51%. These data belong to a study of CD8 T cells in ankylosing spondylitis. The CDR3 spans 15 residues. With V trimmed by 1 base and J by 8 bases, 11 bases remained unmatched. Germline lookup yields CDR1 DFQATT and CDR2 SNEGSKA (reference sequence). General study results and limits: CD8+ cells made up the disease-linked clones, which were relatively rare in peripheral blood. A motif in TCR beta, a set of roughly 8 highly homologous variants, appeared characteristic of ankylosing spondylitis blood. There was reportedly significant enrichment of clones that were disease-linked in matched ankylosing spondylitis synovial fluid.

The source is a male donor with ankylosing spondylitis. The chain combines TRBV20-1 with TRBJ1-2, with TRBD1 matching 9 bases. What was sequenced was blood, either unsorted or a sorted T cell fraction (not recorded which). CDR3 nucleotides: TGCAGTGCTAGAGTACCGGGACAGGGATCGATAGGCTACACCTTC. This gives the protein CSARVPGQGSIGYTF.